This record covers a single TCR beta chain. No cognate antigen has been identified for it. One base away there is no much larger clone; base qualities are not given. For sequencing, an Illumina NovaSeq 6000 was employed. TCRalpha and TCRbeta cDNA libraries were built by 5'RACE with constant-segment primers, adding sample barcodes and unique molecular identifiers. RNA was extracted from every sample with Trizol reagent. Amplification of the libraries took two PCR steps, and the second step added a second sample barcode plus Illumina TruSeq adapters. Sequencing of the libraries was done on an Illumina NovaSeq, producing 2 x 150 bp paired-end reads. On the authors' methods: Demultiplexing of reads and collapsing into UMI-guided consensus sequences were performed with migec v1.2.7. With mixcr v2.1.11, UMI consensuses were aligned to TRA and TRB V and J templates and assembled into clonotypes. Clonotypes were classified as expanded or contracted when called significant by both edgeR and NoisET, with noise models trained on biological replicates. For edgeR calls, a false discovery rate-adjusted p below 0.01 and a log2 fold-change threshold of 1 were applied. As an exploratory analysis of dynamics, max-normalized trajectories of the 1000 most abundant clonotypes were examined with PCA combined with hierarchical clustering. The CD4 or CD8 phenotype of responding clones was assigned using the separately sequenced CD4+ and CD8+ repertoires. Clones were called with MiXCR by TCRdb after fastp trimmed the public reads at Q25, and only in-frame beta chains were retained. Rows with one shared CDR3 protein collapse into an entry with the most common genes and DNA. TCRdb, not the authors, supplied the V and J calls. This sample is represented by about 290,000 distinct CDR3 sequences; about 16% of them were singletons. 22% of the sample is taken by the ten largest.

The germline V gene provides CDR1 MNHEY and CDR2 SVGEGT. The trim is 3 bases for V and 5 bases for J, with a gap of 13 bases between the germline ends. The CDR3, cysteine through phenylalanine, is 14 amino acids long. Just CDR3 DNA is preserved here, 42 bases in frame from base 1. PBMCs were isolated by Ficoll-Paque density gradient centrifugation. These data originate in a study of T-cell memory formation after mild COVID-19 (dated by TCRdb to about 2021). For context, the study as a whole: TCR sequence clusters from the two donors were largely donor specific. Longitudinal TCRalpha and TCRbeta repertoire sequencing tracked T-cell clones expanding and contracting after mild COVID-19 in two donors. Two young, previously healthy adult volunteers made up the cohort, one male and one female.

General findings and caveats noted by the study authors: Only two mild cases were covered by the study, and larger cohorts that include severe cases with pre-infection samples were considered necessary. The second-wave clones that peaked on day 37 were not confirmed to be SARS-CoV-2 specific. Some responding clones were found in pre-infection memory, which suggests that pre-existing cross-reactive memory T cells took part in the SARS-CoV-2 response. Contracting CD4+ clones appeared mostly in the CM and EM memory subsets, whereas CD8+ clones were enriched in EMRA. Clones contracting from day 15 to 85 had balanced CD4/CD8 phenotypes, while a second wave expanding from day 15 to 37 was biased towards CD4+.

Sequencing input: PBMCs or a T cell subset sorted from them (not recorded which). Recombination joined TRBV6-2 or TRBV6-3 with TRBJ2-5; a confident D gene designation cannot be given. The TCR comes from a young man who had mild COVID-19 (a few samples of this study predate the infection). The sample titles of this study are shuffled in the database, so cell type and time point are left out; the donor was told from shared clones. The DNA reads TGTGCCAGCAGTTATCCCCGACTCGGGGAGACCCAGTACTTC. Its protein reads: CASSYPRLGETQYF.